This TCR beta chain comes out of a study of post-analysis software for immune sequencing data. Looking at the study overall: Disease trajectories encompassed relapsing-remitting, secondary progressive and progressive-relapsing multiple sclerosis.

This CDR3 is 15 amino acids long. Germline V CDR1 and CDR2: SQVTM, ANQGSEA. Study conclusions and caveats: Those with multiple sclerosis, the patient group, showed significantly lower normalized Chao1 diversity than controls. TRBV segments more frequent in patients than in controls numbered five and included TRBV5-6, TRBV5-1 and TRBV20-1.

Included in the TCR beta cDNA libraries were unique molecular identifiers. Out of roughly 0.85 to 11 million T cells, about 500,000 cDNA molecules were generated. TCRdb fed the PCR reads into MiXCR, producing one record per CDR3 protein. The sample carries about 500,000 distinct CDR3 sequences, nearly 45% recorded once. As to this clonotype: Its antigen is currently unknown.

Sample: blood. This TCR was sampled from a girl between 5 and 17 years old with multiple sclerosis. V usage is TRBV29-1 and J usage is TRBJ2-7, with TRBD2 matching 16 bases. The better agreement between TRBJ2-5 and the DNA end casts doubt on the J call. The CDR3 loop reads CSVGTSGRAYETQYF. DNA for the CDR3: TGCAGCGTGGGGACTAGCGGGAGGGCATATGAGACCCAGTACTTC.